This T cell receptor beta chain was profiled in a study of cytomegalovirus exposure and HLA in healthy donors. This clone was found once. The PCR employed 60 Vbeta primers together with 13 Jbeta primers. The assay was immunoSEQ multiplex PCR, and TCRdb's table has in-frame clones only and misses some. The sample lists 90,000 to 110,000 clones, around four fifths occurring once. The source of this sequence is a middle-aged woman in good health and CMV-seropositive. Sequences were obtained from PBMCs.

CDR3 sequence: CASSLGLLEGRGEQYF. In DNA, the CDR3 is TGTGCCAGCAGCTTAGGCCTCCTGGAGGGAAGGGGCGAGCAGTACTTC. The gene calls are TRBV13 and TRBJ2-7; maybe TRBD2 (6 bases). This CDR3 contains 16 residues. Trimming stripped 0 bases from V and 6 bases from J, with 18 bases between. Germline assignment: CDR1 PRHDT and CDR2 FYEKMQ (reference sequence).